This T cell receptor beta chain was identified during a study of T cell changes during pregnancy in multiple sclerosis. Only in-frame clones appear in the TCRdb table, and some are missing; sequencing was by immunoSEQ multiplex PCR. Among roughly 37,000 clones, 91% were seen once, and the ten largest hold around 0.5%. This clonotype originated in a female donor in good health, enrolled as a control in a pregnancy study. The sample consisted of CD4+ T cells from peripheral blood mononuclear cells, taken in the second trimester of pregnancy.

CDR3 region: CASSEFGLAGEGNEQFF. In DNA form, the CDR3 reads TGTGCCAGCAGTGAATTCGGACTAGCGGGAGAAGGAAATGAGCAGTTCTTC. V gene TRBV6-1 combines with J gene TRBJ2-1; 13 bases fit TRBD2. This CDR3 is 17 amino acids long. The V gene end was trimmed by 2 bases and the J gene end by 7 bases; junction bases not matched to a gene: 8. Per germline, CDR1 MNHNS and CDR2 SASEGT.